This T cell receptor (beta chain) was captured in a study of human CD4 T cells and Enterobacteriaceae. Study summary: E. coli, K. pneumoniae, E. aerogenes, S. flexneri, S. sonnei, S. typhimurium, S. aureus were stimuli.

Germline V gene lookup returns CDR1 MNHNS and CDR2 SASEGT. CDR3 length equals 15 residues. The V and J ends lost 3 bases and 4 bases, in that order; junction bases with no gene match: 7. CFSE-low CD25+ ICOS+ proliferating activated T cells were FACS-sorted after about 6-7 days. Irradiated autologous monocytes pulsed with antigen were cultured at a 2:1 ratio with CFSE-labeled memory CD4+ T cells. All CD4+ cells other than CD45RA+CCR7+CD95- naive cells were sorted as memory, over 95% pure. Blood from healthy donors was obtained in Switzerland from donation centers. Bacteria were added at 1.5 to 2 per monocyte; M. tuberculosis lysate at roughly 3 ug/ml. This clone was detected a few times. Measured with immunoSEQ multiplex PCR; TCRdb has only the in-frame clones, and not every one. The sample lists over a hundred clones; approximately 45% were seen once.

J is TRBJ2-7 and V is TRBV6-1; 9 bases match TRBD1. Source material: bacteria-reactive CD4+ T cells grown in culture. Indicated subset: CFSE-low proliferating memory CD4 T cells sorted after in vitro stimulation with a heat-inactivated bacterium or M. tuberculosis lysate. This TCR derives from a human donor in good health. This CDR3 reads CASSEAGTGMYEQYF. For the CDR3, the DNA is TGTGCCAGCAGTGAGGCCGGGACAGGGATGTACGAGCAGTACTTC.